The 29 T cell receptor beta chains in this list originate from one sample, sequenced in a study of CD8 T cells in ankylosing spondylitis. General observations from the study: Ankylosing spondylitis blood appeared to be characterized by a TCR beta motif of 7 to 9 highly homologous variants.

Via MiXCR, TCRdb re-called the 5' RACE reads, giving one row per CDR3 protein. Of about 220,000 distinct CDR3 sequences listed, 7.3% are singletons. No antigen is known for these receptors. The sample taken for sequencing was blood, either unsorted or a sorted T cell fraction (not recorded which). All receptors derive from a male donor with ankylosing spondylitis.

At least ten counts were recorded for this clonotype. J is TRBJ2-7 and V is TRBV11-3; perhaps TRBD1 as D (5 bases). Trimming shortened V by 3 bases and J by 3 bases, and 9 bases separated the two germline ends. From germline, CDR1 is SGHNT and CDR2 YENEEA. This CDR3 is built from 13 residues. The CDR3 DNA sequence: TGTGCCAGCAGCTTGTCAGGGAACTACGAGCAGTACTTC. This gives the protein CASSLSGNYEQYF.

This clonotype was seen a handful of times. The chain recombines TRBV29-1 with TRBJ1-1; 9 bases match TRBD1. Germline trimming cut 6 bases from V and 6 bases from J; bases unmatched to any gene: 8. The CDR3 spans 13 residues. In germline, CDR1 is SQVTM, CDR2 ANQGSEA. The CDR3 protein is CSVDRGEHAEAFF. Written as DNA, the CDR3 is TGCAGCGTCGACAGGGGGGAACACGCTGAAGCTTTCTTT. The entire variable domain, with the rest obtained from reference TRBV29-1 and TRBJ1-1, is as follows: SAVISQKPSRDICQRGTSLTIQCQVDSQVTMMFWYRQQPGQSLTLIATANQGSEATYESGFVIDKFPISRPNLTFSTLTVSNMSPEDSSIYLCSVDRGEHAEAFFGQGTRLTVV.

This sequence joins TRBV11-2 and TRBJ2-4, with D hard to call. V was clipped by 5 bases and J by 6 bases, with 8 bases between them. Germline CDR1 reads SGHAT; CDR2 reads FQNNGV. This CDR3 has 12 amino acids. CDR3 sequence reads: CASSQPGNIQYF. The CDR3 DNA is TGTGCCAGCAGCCAGCCGGGAAACATTCAGTACTTC.

This chain links TRBV5-6 with TRBJ2-1; 11 nucleotides line up with TRBD2. Germline V gives CDR1 SGHDT, CDR2 YYEEEE. This CDR3 comprises 19 residues. V was clipped by 4 bases and J by 5 bases; unmatched bases: 17. The CDR3 region is CASSRAGTSGMMGDNEQFF. In nucleotides, the CDR3 is TGTGCCAGCAGCCGCGCCGGGACTAGCGGTATGATGGGTGACAATGAGCAGTTCTTC.

This clonotype was counted a few times. The chain carries TRBV4-1 and TRBJ1-2; tentatively, D is TRBD1 (5 bases). The germline V gene has CDR1 MGHRA and CDR2 YSYEKL. The germline V and J ends were trimmed by 0 bases and 3 bases, with 17 bases remaining between them. The CDR3 is made up of 17 amino acids. In DNA form, the CDR3 reads TGCGCCAGCAGCCAAGAAGGGGAAGGGCCATATTACTATGGCTACACCTTC. Translating gives CASSQEGEGPYYYGYTF.

This clonotype was seen a handful of times. This chain connects TRBV11-1 to TRBJ2-7; D may be TRBD1 (6 bases). Trimming stripped 10 bases from V and 0 bases from J, with 13 bases between. CDR3 length: 13 amino acids. Germline V gene sequence: CDR1 SGHAT, CDR2 FQDESV (reference sequence). CDR3 DNA: TGTGCCACCGCGACAGGTCTCTCCTACGAGCAGTACTTC. Its translation: CATATGLSYEQYF.

This chain links TRBV6-5 with TRBJ1-2; 8 bases line up with TRBD1. The ends lost 3 bases at V and 4 bases at J; junction bases unmatched: 10. The CDR3 consists of 16 residues. Germline-derived CDR1 and CDR2 are MNHEY and SVGAGI. In DNA, the CDR3 is TGTGCCAGCAGTTATGGAACAGGGGGAAAATTCTATGGCTACACCTTC. This codes for CASSYGTGGKFYGYTF.

This clonotype came up many times. The chain uses TRBV6-6 and TRBJ1-3; no firm D call. V was trimmed by 0 bases and J by 6 bases, leaving 6 bases between them. The CDR3 length is 13 residues. CDR1 and CDR2 (germline): MNHNY, SVGAGI (reference sequence). The CDR3 bases are TGTGCCAGCAGTTACTCAAATGAAAACACCATATATTTT. It encodes CASSYSNENTIYF.

This clonotype has at least ten counts. The chain is built from TRBV4-2 and TRBJ2-7, with TRBD1 identical over 7 bases. Germline V lookup: CDR1 LGHNA, CDR2 YNFKEQ. With 4 bases clipped from V and 6 bases from J, the junction kept 15 bases outside the gene matches. The CDR3 spans 16 residues. The CDR3 here is CASSPRRDSPYGEQYF. Written as DNA, the CDR3 is TGTGCCAGCAGCCCAAGAAGGGACAGCCCATATGGCGAGCAGTACTTC.

The rearrangement uses TRBV7-9 and TRBJ1-1; a possible D gene is TRBD1 (6 bases). CDR3 size: 14 residues. The ends were cut back, 5 bases at V and 3 bases at J, with 13 bases in the middle. The germline V gene has CDR1 SEHNR and CDR2 FQNEAQ (reference sequence). CDR3 region: CASSPDRSYTEAFF. The CDR3 nucleotides read TGTGCCAGCAGCCCCGACAGGTCATACACTGAAGCTTTCTTT.

Many counts were recorded for this clonotype. The chain links TRBV6-1 to TRBJ1-1; 9 positions match TRBD1. V lost 5 bases to trimming and J lost 1 base; unmatched junction nucleotides: 5. Germline assignment: CDR1 MNHNS and CDR2 SASEGT. The CDR3 spans 15 residues. The CDR3 sequence: CASSRTGGGNTEAFF. As DNA, the CDR3 is TGTGCCAGCAGTCGTACAGGGGGCGGGAACACTGAAGCTTTCTTT.

This clonotype was counted ten times or more. This chain joins TRBV20-1 and TRBJ1-2; 9 nucleotides line up with TRBD1. The V gene's germline CDR1 is DFQATT and CDR2 SNEGSKA (reference sequence). The CDR3 is 15 amino acids. Trimming removed 1 base from V and 2 bases from J; junction bases left unmatched: 5. The CDR3 DNA is TGCAGTGCTAGAGTAGACAGGGGGGCGAACTATGGCTACACCTTC. As protein: CSARVDRGANYGYTF.

V gene TRBV25-1 combines with J gene TRBJ2-5, with no clear D. Germline V gives CDR1 MGHDK, CDR2 SYGVNS. Trimming removed 5 bases from V and 5 bases from J, with 3 bases in between. The CDR3 extends over 10 amino acids. Here the CDR3 reads CASSMETQYF. CDR3 DNA sequence: TGTGCCAGCAGTATGGAGACCCAGTACTTC.

This clonotype was picked up many times. The chain joins TRBV10-3 to TRBJ2-7; D is undetermined. The germline V gene has CDR1 ENHRY and CDR2 SYGVKD. V dropped 4 bases and J dropped 0 bases, with 10 bases sitting between them. This CDR3 contains 14 residues. This CDR3 is CAISVPASSYEQYF. CDR3 coding DNA: TGTGCCATCAGTGTCCCCGCTAGCTCCTACGAGCAGTACTTC.

The rearrangement uses TRBV5-6 and TRBJ2-7; TRBD2 aligns across 7 bases. Germline V CDR1 and CDR2: SGHDT, YYEEEE. V lost 9 bases, J lost 6 bases, and 12 bases stayed unmatched. The CDR3 extends over 13 amino acids. CDR3 in DNA: TGTGCCATGAGCTCCGGGCCGGGAGGCGAGCAGTACTTC. Its translation: CAMSSGPGGEQYF.

This clonotype was seen at least ten times. The chain links TRBV20-1 to TRBJ2-7; D is ambiguous. There are 14 residues in the CDR3. Trimming took off 0 bases at V and 2 bases at J, with 11 bases between the two ends. CDR1 DFQATT and CDR2 SNEGSKA come from the germline V gene (reference sequence). The CDR3 here is CSARDHSSAYEQYF. CDR3 DNA sequence: TGCAGTGCTAGAGATCACAGTTCGGCCTACGAGCAGTACTTC.

In this sample, this clonotype turned up many times. CDR3 protein: CASSPGGTWGNTEAFF. The CDR3 region has the DNA TGCGCCAGCAGCCCAGGCGGGACCTGGGGGAACACTGAAGCTTTCTTT. The chain is built from TRBV5-1 and TRBJ1-1, with D possibly matching TRBD1 (5 bases). The CDR3 is 16 residues long. Trimming took 4 bases from V and 1 from J, leaving 17 bases between them. The germline V gene has CDR1 SGHRS and CDR2 YFSETQ.

As concerns this clonotype: A junction boundary mismatches the germline segment, possibly from a read error. V gene TRBV10-2 combines with J gene TRBJ2-1; tentative D call: TRBD1 (6 bases). Germline V CDR1 and CDR2: WSHSY, SAAADI. The CDR3 length is 13 residues. The CDR3 region has the DNA TGCGGCAGCAGTCAGGGGTCCTACAATGAGCAGCTCTTC. This encodes CGSSQGSYNEQLF.

This clonotype was picked up many times. This chain uses TRBV29-1 with TRBJ2-1, with D uncertain. Germline CDR1 SQVTM, CDR2 ANQGSEA. The ends were cut back, 3 bases at V and 5 bases at J, with 11 bases in the middle. CDR3 length equals 13 residues. The CDR3 is CSVDKGLDNEQFF. The CDR3 nucleotides read TGCAGCGTTGATAAGGGATTGGACAATGAGCAGTTCTTC.

This clonotype was observed at least ten times. One end of the junction fails to match germline, which may point to a read error. The CDR3 DNA sequence: TGTGCCAGCAGACAAGCTCTAACAACTAATGAAAAACTGTTTTTT. Translation: CASRQALTTNEKLFF. This rearrangement joins TRBV3-1 to TRBJ1-4; D is unclear. The CDR3 spans 15 residues. The germline V gene encodes CDR1 LGHDT and CDR2 YNNKEL (reference sequence).

This clonotype has at least ten counts. The chain has TRBV20-1 and TRBJ2-7, with TRBD2 matching over 9 bases. J was trimmed by 6 bases and V by 0 bases; bases with no gene match: 6. Germline V gene sequence: CDR1 DFQATT, CDR2 SNEGSKA (reference sequence). The CDR3 is made up of 14 amino acids. Here the CDR3 reads CSARDLAGGSEQYF. The CDR3 coding sequence is TGCAGTGCTAGAGATCTCGCGGGAGGGAGCGAGCAGTACTTC.

This clonotype has just a few counts. CDR3 protein: CASSPPQVWASALGEFF. CDR3 DNA: TGTGCCAGCAGCCCACCGCAGGTTTGGGCTAGCGCACTAGGTGAGTTCTTC. The rearrangement uses TRBV11-2 and TRBJ2-1; tentatively, D is TRBD2 (6 bases). Trimming stripped 5 bases from V and 14 bases from J, with 31 bases between. The CDR3 length is 17 residues. Germline assignment: CDR1 SGHAT and CDR2 FQNNGV.

There are a few counts of this clonotype. The V and J genes are TRBV6-1 and TRBJ1-1; 9 bases are a match to TRBD1. V dropped 3 bases and J dropped 11; count of bases not matched to a gene: 10. Germline CDR1 reads MNHNS; CDR2 reads SASEGT. The CDR3 covers 14 residues. CDR3 coding DNA: TGTGCCAGCAGTGACAGCGGACAGGGGTTTCCGGCTTTCTTT. Translating it yields CASSDSGQGFPAFF.

The V call is TRBV5-5, the J call TRBJ1-2; no firm D call. The CDR3 has 12 amino acids. Trimming stripped 3 bases from V and 8 bases from J, with 11 bases between. The germline gives CDR1 SGHKS, CDR2 YYEKEE (reference sequence). Here the CDR3 DNA reads TGTGCCAGCAGCTCCAATTGGCCGGGCTACACCTTC. Translated, it gives CASSSNWPGYTF.

This clonotype came up a few times. V and J are TRBV6-2 or TRBV6-3 and TRBJ1-5; D ambiguous. The CDR3 is 12 amino acids. Germline lookup yields CDR1 MNHEY and CDR2 SVGEGT. V was pared by 5 bases and J by 5 bases, with 7 bases between. The CDR3 coding sequence is TGTGCCAGCAGTCTCCGTTATCAGCCCCAGCATTTT. This codes for CASSLRYQPQHF.

The table lists this clonotype with a few counts. The V call is TRBV27, the J call TRBJ2-1; the match to TRBD2 covers 15 bases. The germline CDR1 and CDR2 sequences are MNHEY and SMNVEV (reference sequence). With V trimmed by 7 bases and J by 7 bases, 8 bases remained unmatched. The CDR3 covers 16 residues. The CDR3 DNA is TGTGCCAGCACTTCTCGGGGACTAGCGGGGGGTAATGAGCAGTTCTTC. Protein product: CASTSRGLAGGNEQFF.

This clonotype occurred many times. As DNA, the CDR3 is TGTGCCAGTCACCCCGGGACAGGGGGCAAGTTGAACACTGAAGCTTTCTTT. Protein: CASHPGTGGKLNTEAFF. This chain uses TRBV7-9 with TRBJ1-1; 12 bases line up with TRBD1. Germline-derived CDR1 and CDR2 are SEHNR and FQNEAQ (reference sequence). The CDR3 has 17 amino acids. V shed 9 bases, J shed 0 bases, and the junction held 11 bases outside the gene matches.

This clonotype was seen repeatedly, ten times or more. The V and J genes are TRBV4-1 and TRBJ1-3; D unclear. CDR3 size: 14 residues. The V and J ends lost 0 bases and 8 bases respectively, with 11 bases between them. Per the germline V gene, CDR1 is MGHRA and CDR2 is YSYEKL. CDR3 DNA: TGCGCCAGCAGCCAAGAGTATACGGAAGACACCATATATTTT. This sequence encodes CASSQEYTEDTIYF.

Ten or more counts support this clonotype. The gene calls are TRBV5-1 and TRBJ1-1; D is possibly TRBD1 (5 bases). Germline V gives CDR1 SGHRS, CDR2 YFSETQ. The CDR3 extends over 12 amino acids. The V end lost 7 bases, the J end lost 4 bases, and 11 bases lay between the germline ends. CDR3 DNA sequence: TGCGCCAGCCGTGAAGGGACCACTGAAGCTTTCTTT. This encodes CASREGTTEAFF.